This T cell receptor (beta chain) was identified during a study of T cell changes during pregnancy in multiple sclerosis. Per the germline V gene, CDR1 is SGHVS and CDR2 is FQNEAQ. The junction had 8 bases not matched to a gene; V was cut back by 5 bases and J by 6 bases. The CDR3 is 15 residues long. This clone was picked up one time. Profiling relied on immunoSEQ multiplex PCR, and the TCRdb table lists in-frame clones only, not all of them. This table holds 85,000 to 120,000 clones, roughly nine tenths found once. The gene calls are TRBV7-8 and TRBJ2-2; TRBD1 matches 8 bases. The specimen comprised peripheral blood, sampled before pregnancy. The receptor's source is a female donor with multiple sclerosis, enrolled in a pregnancy study. The CDR3 here is CASSRRQGKAGELFF. The CDR3 nucleotides are TGTGCCAGCAGCCGCAGACAGGGGAAAGCCGGGGAGCTGTTTTTT.